The 10 T cell receptor beta chains in this list originate from one sample, sequenced in a study of T cells in Graves' hyperthyroidism and ophthalmopathy. Amplified regions were TCR beta CDR3 sequences from RNA transcripts. HTBI primers were employed in a first-round RT-PCR of the TCR CDR3. Each CDR3 protein gets one entry after TCRdb re-called the multiplex PCR reads with MiXCR. There are about 640,000 distinct CDR3 sequences in the sample; roughly 15% occur only once, and under 15% lies in the top ten. The sample comprised blood. Receptor source: a woman aged 50 to 60 with Graves' ophthalmopathy.

This clonotype was observed many times. The genes are TRBV7-6 and TRBJ2-7, with 9 bases aligning to TRBD1. Germline V CDR1 and CDR2: SGHVS, FNYEAQ. This CDR3 spans 16 amino acids. Trimming cost V 1 base and J 2 bases; bases outside gene matches: 6. The CDR3 protein is CASSLVRDRDPYEQYF. The CDR3 DNA is TGTGCCAGCAGCTTAGTTCGGGACAGGGACCCCTACGAGCAGTACTTC.

This clonotype came up a few times. This chain connects TRBV19 to TRBJ2-1; tentatively, D is TRBD1 or TRBD2 (5 bases each). Germline V gives CDR1 LNHDA, CDR2 SQIVND (reference sequence). The CDR3 runs 12 residues. Trimming took off 6 bases at V and 9 bases at J, with 12 bases between the two ends. CDR3 in DNA: TGTGCCAGTAGCCCTGGGGGTAGTGAGCAGTTCTTC. It is translated as CASSPGGSEQFF.

Note on this clonotype: This could be a read error, since a much larger clone is one nucleotide away. V gene TRBV5-1 combines with J gene TRBJ2-1; possibly TRBD1 for D (6 bases). CDR3 length equals 14 residues. Germline CDR1 and CDR2: SGHRS and YFSETQ. Trimming removed 2 bases from V and 6 bases from J, with 12 bases in between. The CDR3: CASSFAGQINEQFF. The CDR3 region has the DNA TGCGCCAGCAGCTTTGCCGGACAGATCAATGAGCAGTTCTTC.

The table lists this clonotype with many counts. The chain combines TRBV28 with TRBJ2-3, with D uncertain. The CDR3 spans 11 residues. Deletions cut 7 bases from V and 6 bases from J, with 8 bases between. CDR1 is MDHEN, CDR2 SYDVKM, per germline. The CDR3 is CASTPGDTQYF. CDR3 sequence (DNA): TGTGCCAGCACCCCCGGGGATACGCAGTATTTT.

V and J are TRBV7-2 and TRBJ2-2; TRBD2 is a possible D gene (5 bases). The V end lost 1 base, the J end lost 6 bases, and 15 bases lay between the germline ends. CDR1 is SGHTA, CDR2 FQGNSA, per germline. This CDR3 region has 16 residues. The CDR3 loop is CASSLVRLALSGELFF. The CDR3 nucleotides read TGTGCCAGCAGCTTAGTTCGGCTAGCTTTGTCCGGGGAGCTGTTTTTT.

The chain couples TRBV10-3 to TRBJ1-2; 10 nucleotides line up with TRBD1. The V gene's germline CDR1 is ENHRY and CDR2 SYGVKD. The CDR3 consists of 15 residues. The trim removed 2 bases at V and 3 bases at J, leaving 3 bases unmatched. The CDR3: CAISEPGQGHYGYTF. The DNA of the CDR3 is TGTGCCATCAGTGAGCCGGGACAGGGGCACTATGGCTACACCTTC.

The chain couples TRBV27 to TRBJ2-2; the D gene could be TRBD1 or TRBD2 (7 bases each). The CDR3 spans 14 residues. Germline CDR1 is MNHEY and CDR2 is SMNVEV (reference sequence). Trimming stripped 5 bases from V and 7 bases from J, with 14 bases between. DNA of the CDR3: TGTGCCAGCAGTATGACAGGGAGGGACGGGGAGCTGTTTTTT. Protein sequence: CASSMTGRDGELFF.

This clonotype was found many times. This sequence joins TRBV7-9 and TRBJ2-1; D is possibly TRBD2 (5 bases). Looked up from germline, CDR1 is SEHNR and CDR2 is FQNEAQ (reference sequence). Trimming left V 0 bases short and J 12 bases short, with 24 bases between. There are 17 residues in the CDR3. CDR3 DNA sequence: TGTGCCAGCAGCTTAGCCGGCGGGCCTACAATACTAATTGGGCAGTTCTTC. This gives the protein CASSLAGGPTILIGQFF.

This clonotype was observed at least ten times. The chain recombines TRBV6-6 with TRBJ2-7; 13 nucleotides align to TRBD2. Germline CDR1 is MNHNY and CDR2 is SVGAGI (reference sequence). Trimming cost V 2 bases and J 2 bases; bases outside gene matches: 9. The CDR3 runs to 18 residues. CDR3 sequence (DNA): TGTGCCAGCAGTTACCTTTGGGTGGGACTAGCGGGACCCTACGAGCAGTACTTC. Residues: CASSYLWVGLAGPYEQYF.

This clonotype occurred many times. V and J are TRBV29-1 and TRBJ2-5; possible D gene TRBD1, 5 bases. The germline V gene encodes CDR1 SQVTM and CDR2 ANQGSEA. V was cut by 6 bases and J by 5 bases, with 13 bases left in between. The CDR3 consists of 12 residues. CDR3 protein: CSVNQGAETQYF. CDR3 coding DNA: TGCAGCGTCAACCAGGGTGCGGAGACCCAGTACTTC.